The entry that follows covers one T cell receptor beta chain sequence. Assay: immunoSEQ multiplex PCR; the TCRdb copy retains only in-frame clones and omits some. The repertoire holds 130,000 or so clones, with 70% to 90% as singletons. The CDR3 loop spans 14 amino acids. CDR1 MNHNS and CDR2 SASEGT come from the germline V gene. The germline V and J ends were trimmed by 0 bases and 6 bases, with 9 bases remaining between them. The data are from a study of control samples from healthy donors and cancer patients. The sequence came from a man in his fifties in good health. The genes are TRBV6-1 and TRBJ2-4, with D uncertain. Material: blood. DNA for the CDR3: TGTGCCAGCAGTGAAGCAGGGATTTTAAACATTCAGTACTTC. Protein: CASSEAGILNIQYF.